The following is a TCR beta chain sequence with its context. Its antigen is undetermined. The data stem from a study of siplizumab effects on memory and regulatory T cells. In each sample, some 10^5 TCR templates were assayed. Here immunoSEQ multiplex PCR was the method, and the copy in TCRdb shows in-frame clones only, minus some. Of under 100,000 clones in the sample, approximately 90% were seen once. Study-level findings and limits: Siplizumab conditions gave an average of roughly 65% Treg-derived mappable alloreactive CD4+ clones, versus around 26% for controls. The diversity of naive T cells seemed greater than that of memory cells, and their alloresponse contribution seemed major. Mapping to unstimulated subsets was achieved for only a minor fraction of alloreactive clones.

V lost 1 base, J lost 5 bases, and 9 bases lay in between. Germline loops: CDR1 SGHVS, CDR2 FQNEAQ. The CDR3 covers 14 residues. The clonotype comes from a human donor in good health. The sequenced sample was Tregs sorted from blood. The chain links TRBV7-8 to TRBJ1-5; D is uncertain. Here the CDR3 DNA reads TGTGCCAGCAGCTTAGGCCGAGGGTATCAGCCCCAGCATTTT. Translation: CASSLGRGYQPQHF.